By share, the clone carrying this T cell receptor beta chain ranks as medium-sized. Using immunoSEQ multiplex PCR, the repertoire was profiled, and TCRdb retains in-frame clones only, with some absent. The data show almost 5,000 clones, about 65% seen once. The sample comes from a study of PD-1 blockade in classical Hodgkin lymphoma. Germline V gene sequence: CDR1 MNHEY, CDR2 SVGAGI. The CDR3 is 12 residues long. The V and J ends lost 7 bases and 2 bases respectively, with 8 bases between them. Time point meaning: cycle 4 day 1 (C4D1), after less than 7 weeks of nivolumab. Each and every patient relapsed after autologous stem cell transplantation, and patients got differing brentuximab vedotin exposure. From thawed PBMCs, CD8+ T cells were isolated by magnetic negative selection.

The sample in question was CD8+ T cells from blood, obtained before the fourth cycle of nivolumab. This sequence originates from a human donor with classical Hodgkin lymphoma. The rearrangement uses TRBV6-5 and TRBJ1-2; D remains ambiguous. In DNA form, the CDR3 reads TGTGCCAGCACGGGAGGGAACTATGGCTACACCTTC. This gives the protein CASTGGNYGYTF.